The T cell receptor beta chain under discussion was sequenced for a study of immune heterogeneity within non-small cell lung tumors. Study results and caveats: The study found identical dominant CDR3 beta clonotypes recurring across tumor sites within a patient, alongside site-unique high-frequency clones.

CDR1 is LNHDA, CDR2 SQIVND, per germline (reference sequence). The CDR3 has 14 residues. V dropped 3 bases and J dropped 9 bases, with 15 bases sitting between them. This clonotype ranks as medium-sized. Antigen: not known. The authors amplified TCR beta CDR3 by multiplex PCR with 32 V and 13 J primers. TCRdb recomputed calls from the multiplex PCR reads with MiXCR, one row per CDR3 protein. The repertoire includes 10,000 or so distinct CDR3 sequences, around 17% of them detected once, and around 3.8% sits in the top ten. The starting template was genomic DNA from bulk tumor, roughly 610 ng per sample. Several biopsies per primary tumor, spaced far apart, were taken during surgery. Each patient presented with untreated, newly diagnosed non-small cell lung cancer and received curative surgery.

This chain joins TRBV19 and TRBJ1-5; D is perhaps TRBD1 (6 bases). The clonotype was recovered from a man between 40 and 49 years old with non-small cell lung cancer. Input material: lung tumor tissue. The CDR3 loop reads CASSIPGAGGPQHF. In nucleotides, the CDR3 is TGTGCCAGTAGTATCCCGGGGGCTGGTGGGCCCCAGCATTTT.